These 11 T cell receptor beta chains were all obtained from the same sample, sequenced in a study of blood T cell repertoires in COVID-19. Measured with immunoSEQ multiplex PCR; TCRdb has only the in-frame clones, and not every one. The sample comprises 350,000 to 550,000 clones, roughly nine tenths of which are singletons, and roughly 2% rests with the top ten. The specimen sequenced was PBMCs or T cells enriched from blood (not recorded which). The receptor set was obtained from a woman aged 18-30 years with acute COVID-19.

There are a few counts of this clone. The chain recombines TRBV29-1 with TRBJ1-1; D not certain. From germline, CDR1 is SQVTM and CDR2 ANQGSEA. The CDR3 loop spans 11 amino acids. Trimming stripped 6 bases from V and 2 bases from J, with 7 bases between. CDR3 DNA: TGCAGCGTGTGGGCCAACACTGAAGCTTTCTTT. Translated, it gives CSVWANTEAFF.

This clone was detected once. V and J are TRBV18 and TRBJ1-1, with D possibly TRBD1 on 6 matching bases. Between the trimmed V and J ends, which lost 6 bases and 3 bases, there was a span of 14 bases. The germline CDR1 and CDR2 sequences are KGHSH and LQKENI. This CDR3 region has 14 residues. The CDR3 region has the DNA TGTGCCAGCTCGGGGGGGGCTGAGGACACTGAAGCTTTCTTT. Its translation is CASSGGAEDTEAFF.

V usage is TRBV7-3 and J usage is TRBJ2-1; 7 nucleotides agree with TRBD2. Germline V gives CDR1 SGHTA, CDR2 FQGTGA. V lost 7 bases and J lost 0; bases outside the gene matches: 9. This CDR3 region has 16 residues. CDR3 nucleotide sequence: TGTGCCAGCACCCTAGGCGGGGGAGGCTCCTACAATGAGCAGTTCTTC. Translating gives CASTLGGGGSYNEQFF.

This chain's CDR3 is CASYGSDRYLSGYTF. In nucleotides, the CDR3 is TGTGCCAGCTATGGGAGTGACCGCTATTTATCGGGCTACACCTTC. The rearrangement uses TRBV25-1 and TRBJ1-2; D not certain. V was shortened by 8 bases and J by 8 bases, with 24 bases between the two germline ends. The CDR3 totals 15 residues. The germline CDR1 and CDR2 sequences are MGHDK and SYGVNS.

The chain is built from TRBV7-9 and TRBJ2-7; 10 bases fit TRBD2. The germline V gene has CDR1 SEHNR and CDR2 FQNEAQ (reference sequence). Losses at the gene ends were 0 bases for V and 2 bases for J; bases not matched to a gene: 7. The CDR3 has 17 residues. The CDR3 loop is CASSLAIRTSGTYEQYF. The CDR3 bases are TGTGCCAGCAGCTTAGCAATCAGGACTAGCGGTACCTACGAGCAGTACTTC.

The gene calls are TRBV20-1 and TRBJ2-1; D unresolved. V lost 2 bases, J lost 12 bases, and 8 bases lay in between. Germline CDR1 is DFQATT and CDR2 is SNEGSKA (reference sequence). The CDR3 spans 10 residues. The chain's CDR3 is CSARNGLQFF. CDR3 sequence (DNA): TGCAGTGCTAGAAATGGCCTGCAGTTCTTC.

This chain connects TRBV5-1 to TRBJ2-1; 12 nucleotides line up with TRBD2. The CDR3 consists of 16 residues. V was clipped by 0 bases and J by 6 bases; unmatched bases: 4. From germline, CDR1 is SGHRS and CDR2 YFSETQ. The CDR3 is CASSLELAGGSNEQFF. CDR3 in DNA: TGCGCCAGCAGCTTGGAACTAGCGGGAGGTAGCAATGAGCAGTTCTTC.

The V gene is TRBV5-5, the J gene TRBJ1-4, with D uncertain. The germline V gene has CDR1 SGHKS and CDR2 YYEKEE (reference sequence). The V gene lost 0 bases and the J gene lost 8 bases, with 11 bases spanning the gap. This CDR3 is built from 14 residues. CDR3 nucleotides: TGTGCCAGCAGCTTGGAACCGGCGGAAGAAAAACTGTTTTTT. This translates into CASSLEPAEEKLFF.

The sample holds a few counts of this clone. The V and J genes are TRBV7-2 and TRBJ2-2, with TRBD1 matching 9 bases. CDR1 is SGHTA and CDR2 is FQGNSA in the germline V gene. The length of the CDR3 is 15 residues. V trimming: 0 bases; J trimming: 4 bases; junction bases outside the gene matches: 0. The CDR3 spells CASSLATGGTGELFF. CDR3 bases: TGTGCCAGCAGCTTAGCGACAGGGGGCACCGGGGAGCTGTTTTTT.

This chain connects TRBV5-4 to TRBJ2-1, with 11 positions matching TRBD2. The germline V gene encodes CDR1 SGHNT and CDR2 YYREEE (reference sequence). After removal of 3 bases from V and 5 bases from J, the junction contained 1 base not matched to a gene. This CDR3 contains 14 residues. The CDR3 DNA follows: TGTGCCAGCAGCTCACTAGCGGGAGACAATGAGCAGTTCTTC. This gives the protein CASSSLAGDNEQFF.

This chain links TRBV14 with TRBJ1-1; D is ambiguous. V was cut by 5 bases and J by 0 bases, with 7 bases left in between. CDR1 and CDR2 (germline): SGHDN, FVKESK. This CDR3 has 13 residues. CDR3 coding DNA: TGTGCCAGCAGCTCCCTTATGAACACTGAAGCTTTCTTT. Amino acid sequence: CASSSLMNTEAFF.